The 6 T cell receptor beta chains presented below share a single source sample, sequenced in a study of shared clonotypes between healthy human individuals (dated by TCRdb to 2018 to 2021). For the CD8 naive samples, CD45RO-negative cells were positively selected for CCR7, yielding a CD45RA+CCR7+ population from which TemRA cells were excluded. Receptor amplification or capture employed the immunoSEQ multiplex PCR assay. TCRdb retrieved this table from immuneACCESS and kept in-frame rearrangements only. Not all clones are present; in checked studies, unresolved V genes account for under half, and no reason is known for the remainder. The sample records 1.5 million to 2.5 million clones, about 95% of which are singletons. The top ten hold 1.2% of the sample. The sample consisted of naive CD8+ T cells sorted from blood. Sample cell subset or site, as interpreted from the label and publication: CD45RA+CCR7+. These receptors all stem from a young man in good health.

The genes are TRBV10-3 and TRBJ2-2, with 7 bases aligning to TRBD1. V lost 2 bases and J lost 0; bases outside the gene matches: 3. This CDR3 contains 16 residues. Germline-derived CDR1 and CDR2 are ENHRY and SYGVKD. The CDR3 reads CAISERGQSNTGELFF. Written as DNA, the CDR3 is TGTGCCATCAGTGAGAGGGGACAGTCGAACACCGGGGAGCTGTTTTTT.

V usage is TRBV25-1 and J usage is TRBJ1-5, with D possibly TRBD1 on 5 matching bases. The germline V gene has CDR1 MGHDK and CDR2 SYGVNS. The V and J ends lost 10 bases and 8 bases respectively, with 15 bases between them. The CDR3 contains 12 residues. This CDR3 reads CATQAGGEPQHF. The CDR3 coding sequence is TGTGCCACCCAGGCGGGGGGTGAGCCCCAGCATTTT.

The chain is built from TRBV19 and TRBJ2-3; D tentatively reads TRBD1 or TRBD2 (7 bases each). The CDR3 totals 15 residues. Germline lookup yields CDR1 LNHDA and CDR2 SQIVND (reference sequence). The V and J ends lost 3 bases and 3 bases respectively, with 13 bases between them. DNA for the CDR3: TGTGCCAGTAGTATGGTCAGGGGGGGAACAGATACGCAGTATTTT. This translates into CASSMVRGGTDTQYF. Together with reference TRBV19 and TRBJ2-3, the CDR3 gives the full variable domain: DGGITQSPKYLFRKEGQNVTLSCEQNLNHDAMYWYRQDPGQGLRLIYYSQIVNDFQKGDIAEGYSVSREKKESFPLTVTSAQKNPTAFYLCASSMVRGGTDTQYFGPGTRLTVL.

This chain connects TRBV27 to TRBJ1-1; D is ambiguous. Trimming removed 0 bases from V and 4 bases from J, with 6 bases in between. Germline V CDR1 and CDR2: MNHEY, SMNVEV (reference sequence). The CDR3 is 13 amino acids. The CDR3 sequence is CASSLSMFTEAFF. Here the CDR3 DNA reads TGTGCCAGCAGTTTATCAATGTTCACTGAAGCTTTCTTT.

The chain links TRBV2 to TRBJ2-7; no clear D gene. Germline V CDR1 and CDR2: SNHLY, FYNNEI. CDR3 length: 13 amino acids. Trimming pared 4 bases from V and 2 bases from J, leaving 9 bases between. CDR3 loop: CASSVGSTYEQYF. As DNA, the CDR3 is TGTGCCAGCAGTGTCGGCAGCACCTACGAGCAGTACTTC.

This clone was detected only once. The genes are TRBV7-9 and TRBJ2-5; 9 bases are a match to TRBD2. Germline assignment: CDR1 SEHNR and CDR2 FQNEAQ (reference sequence). The CDR3 sequence is 16 residues long. Unmatched junction bases numbered 8, after V lost 2 bases and J lost 4 bases. CDR3 DNA: TGTGCCAGCAGCTTATCACGCGGGGGGGCCGGAGAGACCCAGTACTTC. It encodes CASSLSRGGAGETQYF. Complete variable domain (other parts from reference TRBV7-9 and TRBJ2-5): DTGVSQNPRHKITKRGQNVTFRCDPISEHNRLYWYRQTLGQGPEFLTYFQNEAQLEKSRLLSDRFSAERPKGSFSTLEIQRTEQGDSAMYLCASSLSRGGAGETQYFGPGTRLLVL.